These T cell receptor beta chains were read from a single sample in a study of blood T cell repertoires in COVID-19. TCRdb keeps only in-frame clones here, not all; method: immunoSEQ multiplex PCR. The sample holds 120,000 to 150,000 clones, over 80% seen once. The sequencing sample was made of peripheral blood. The receptors originated from a woman aged 45-65 years with acute or convalescent COVID-19. Both conserved end residues are part of each CDR3. Fields, in order: CDR3 length, D gene, V gene, J gene, clone size, CDR3 protein, CDR3 DNA. A D gene is named only where the DNA matches it firmly. Size is stated for part of the rows, as once, few or many counts, or as a class when the clone is expanded.

16	TRBD1	TRBV27	TRBJ1-5	-	CASSPPDRGVGQPQHF	TGTGCCAGCAGCCCTCCGGACAGGGGAGTTGGACAGCCCCAGCATTTT
17	-	TRBV6-2/TRBV6-3	TRBJ2-4	-	CASSYPGTRVAKNIQYF	TGTGCCAGCAGTTACCCTGGGACAAGGGTAGCCAAAAACATTCAGTACTTC
12	-	TRBV27	TRBJ1-5	-	CASSLRGQPQHF	TGTGCCAGCAGTTTACGGGGACAGCCCCAGCATTTT
16	-	TRBV6-2/TRBV6-3	TRBJ1-4	-	CASSSGTAMANEKLFF	TGTGCCAGCAGTTCAGGCACCGCGATGGCGAATGAAAAACTGTTTTTT
13	-	TRBV3-1/TRBV3-2	TRBJ2-1	-	CASGLGGPGEQFF	TGTGCCAGCGGATTAGGAGGGCCGGGGGAGCAGTTCTTC
15	TRBD2	TRBV7-3	TRBJ2-1	-	CASSLELAGEGEQFF	TGTGCCAGCAGCTTAGAACTAGCGGGAGAAGGAGAGCAGTTCTTC
14	TRBD1	TRBV6-5	TRBJ2-5	-	CASTKTGGEETQYF	TGTGCCAGCACCAAGACAGGGGGCGAAGAGACCCAGTACTTC
16	TRBD2	TRBV2	TRBJ2-2	few	CASSDTSGRNTGELFF	TGTGCCAGCAGTGACACGAGCGGGAGGAACACCGGGGAGCTGTTTTTT
14	TRBD2	TRBV7-9	TRBJ2-5	few	CASSFGLAGETQYF	TGTGCCAGCAGCTTCGGCCTAGCGGGAGAGACCCAGTACTTC
15	TRBD1	TRBV5-6	TRBJ2-2	-	CASSVPGQPTGELFF	TGTGCCAGCAGCGTGCCGGGACAGCCCACCGGGGAGCTGTTTTTT
13	-	TRBV29-1	TRBJ2-7	-	CSVEERVPYEQYF	TGCAGCGTTGAAGAGAGGGTACCTTACGAGCAGTACTTC
16	TRBD1	TRBV5-1	TRBJ1-3	-	CASSGTQGAAGNTIYF	TGCGCCAGCAGCGGGACACAGGGGGCGGCGGGAAACACCATATATTTT
16	TRBD2	TRBV7-2	TRBJ2-1	-	CASSALSGGGIGEQFF	TGTGCCAGCAGCGCACTTAGCGGGGGGGGGATTGGTGAGCAGTTCTTC
14	-	TRBV6-2/TRBV6-3	TRBJ2-1	-	CASSYNRAGNEQFF	TGTGCCAGCAGTTACAACAGGGCCGGCAATGAGCAGTTCTTC